A selection of T cell receptor beta chains follows, all from one sample in a study of T cell responses to AZD1222 COVID-19 vaccine. The repertoire was sequenced with immunoSEQ multiplex PCR; TCRdb's copy has only in-frame clones and lacks some. Among about 110,000 clones listed, more than 70% were seen once. The sequences come from peripheral blood, collected on day 0 of AZD1222 vaccination. The receptors derive from an adult in good health. Both conserved end residues are part of each CDR3. Fields, in order: J gene, V gene, clone size, CDR3 protein. Size is omitted from some rows. Given values are once, few, many or a class for expanded clones.

>TRBJ2-5|TRBV7-9|.
CASSFVSQETQYF
>TRBJ1-2|TRBV5-4|.
CASSWDRDPNYGYTF
>TRBJ1-5|TRBV7-2|.
CASSPGPSSNQPQHF
>TRBJ1-3|TRBV15|.
CATSRERANTIYF
>TRBJ1-5|TRBV28|.
CATYDQRNQPQHF
>TRBJ2-1|TRBV7-2|.
CASSSGQGLGQGQFF
>TRBJ1-1|TRBV10-2|.
CASTIGGLTTEAFF
>TRBJ1-1|TRBV4-1|once
CASSHPSQRNTEAFF
>TRBJ1-3|TRBV3-1/TRBV3-2|.
CASSLQGGNTIYF
>TRBJ2-7|TRBV6-5|once
CASSYSIGGEQYF
>TRBJ2-1|TRBV19|.
CASSIRGGLNEQFF
>TRBJ1-2|TRBV11-2|.
CASSLDEGAGYGYTF
>TRBJ1-4|TRBV4-1|.
CASSTPGQGSEKLFF
>TRBJ1-1|TRBV5-1|once
CASMTGGEGTEAFF
>TRBJ2-2|TRBV5-1|.
CASSSRQGTNTGELFF
>TRBJ1-4|TRBV9|.
CASSDRPSATNEKLFF